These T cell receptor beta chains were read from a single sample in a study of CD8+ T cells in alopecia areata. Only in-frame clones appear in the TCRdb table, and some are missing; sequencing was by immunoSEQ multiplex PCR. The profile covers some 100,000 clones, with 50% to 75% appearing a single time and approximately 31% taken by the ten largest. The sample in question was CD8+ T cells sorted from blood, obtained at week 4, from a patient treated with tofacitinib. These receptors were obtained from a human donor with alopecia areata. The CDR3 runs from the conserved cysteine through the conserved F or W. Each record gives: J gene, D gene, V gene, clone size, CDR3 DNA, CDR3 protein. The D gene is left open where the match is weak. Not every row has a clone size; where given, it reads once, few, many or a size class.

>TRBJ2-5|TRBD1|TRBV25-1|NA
TGTGCCAGCAGTGAATGGGACAGGGAAGAGACCCAGTACTTC
CASSEWDREETQYF
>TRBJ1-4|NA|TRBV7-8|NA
TGTGCCAGCAGCTTACTCACACCGGGGGAAAAACTGTTTTTT
CASSLLTPGEKLFF
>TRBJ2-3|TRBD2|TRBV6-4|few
TGTGCCAGCAGTGGTAGCGGGGATTCAGATACGCAGTATTTT
CASSGSGDSDTQYF
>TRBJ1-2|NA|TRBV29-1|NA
TGCAGCGGTTTCTCGGCAGATAACTATGGCTACACCTTC
CSGFSADNYGYTF
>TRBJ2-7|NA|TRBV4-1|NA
TGCGCCAGCAGCCAGTCTGCGGACAGTCGGGAGCAGTACTTC
CASSQSADSREQYF
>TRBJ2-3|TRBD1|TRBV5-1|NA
TGCGCCAGCAGCTGGACAGGGGATGAGGGAGATACGCAGTATTTT
CASSWTGDEGDTQYF
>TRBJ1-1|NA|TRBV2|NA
TGTGCCAGCAGCCTCAGGTTGGGGTACACTGAAGCTTTCTTT
CASSLRLGYTEAFF
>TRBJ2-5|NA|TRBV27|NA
TGTGCCAGCAGTCCTTTTGGGTTTGGGCTAGAGACCCAGTACTTC
CASSPFGFGLETQYF
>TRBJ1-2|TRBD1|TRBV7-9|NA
TGTGCCAGCAGCCTGGGGACAGATTACTATGGCTACACCTTC
CASSLGTDYYGYTF
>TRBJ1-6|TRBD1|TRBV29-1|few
TGCAGCGTTCCCAAATCCGGGACAGGGGATAATTCACCCCTCCACTTT
CSVPKSGTGDNSPLHF
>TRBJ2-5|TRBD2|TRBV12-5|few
TGTGCTAGTGGTCCCGGGGACTACGAAGAGACCCAGTACTTC
CASGPGDYEETQYF
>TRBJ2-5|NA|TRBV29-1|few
TGCAGCGTTGTAAGGGAGACCCAGTACTTC
CSVVRETQYF
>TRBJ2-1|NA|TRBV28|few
TGTGCCAGCAGTTTAGTCAACAGTCGAAATGAGCAGTTCTTC
CASSLVNSRNEQFF
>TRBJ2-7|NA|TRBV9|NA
TGTGCCAGCAGCGTCGGGGGGCTCTCCTACGAGCAGTACTTC
CASSVGGLSYEQYF
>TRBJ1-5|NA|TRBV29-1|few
TGCAGCGTTGAGGAAAGGGGGGCCCAGCATTTT
CSVEERGAQHF
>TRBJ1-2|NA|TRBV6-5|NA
TGTGCCAGCAGTTACTCCCCGGAGAACTATGGCTACACCTTC
CASSYSPENYGYTF
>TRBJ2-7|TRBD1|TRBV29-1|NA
TGCAGCGTATCGAAGGGACAGGGCATCATGGACGAGCAGTACTTC
CSVSKGQGIMDEQYF
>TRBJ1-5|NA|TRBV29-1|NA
TGCAGCGTGGGGGGGGGCAATCAGCCCCAGCATTTT
CSVGGGNQPQHF
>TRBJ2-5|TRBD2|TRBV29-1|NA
TGCAGCGTTGGGGGGGGTCTTGAAGAGACCCAGTACTTC
CSVGGGLEETQYF
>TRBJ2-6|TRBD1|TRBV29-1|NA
TGCAGCGTTTATGCCAGGGGGACTGGGGCCAACGTCCTGACTTTC
CSVYARGTGANVLTF
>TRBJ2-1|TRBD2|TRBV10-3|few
TGTGCCATCATGAGCGGGGCCTACAATGAGCAGTTCTTC
CAIMSGAYNEQFF
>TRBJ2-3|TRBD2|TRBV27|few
TGTGCCAGCAGCGCGGGGGGGCCTTCAGATACGCAGTATTTT
CASSAGGPSDTQYF
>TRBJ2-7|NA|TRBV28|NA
TGTGCCAGCAGTTTATGGCGCGAGCAGTACTTC
CASSLWREQYF
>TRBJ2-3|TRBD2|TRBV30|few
TGTGCCTGGAGTCTCACTAGCGGCACAGATACGCAGTATTTT
CAWSLTSGTDTQYF